This entry concerns a single TCR beta chain. This specimen comes from a study of cytomegalovirus exposure and HLA in healthy donors. PCR primers comprised 60 Vbeta and 13 Jbeta primers. TCRdb keeps only in-frame clones here, not all; method: immunoSEQ multiplex PCR. The sample has around 100,000 clones, over 60% seen once; the top ten hold 2.5% to 3.5%. The CDR3 covers 15 residues. J gave up 6 bases and V 2 bases, and 6 bases lay outside the gene matches. Germline CDR1 reads MNHNS; CDR2 reads SASEGT. The source of this sequence is a woman aged 18-29 years in good health and CMV-seropositive. Sequenced material: PBMCs. The rearrangement links TRBV6-1 to TRBJ2-2; TRBD2 agrees at 7 bases. CDR3 residues: CASSEPAGEAGELFF. The CDR3 DNA sequence: TGTGCCAGCAGTGAACCGGCGGGAGAAGCCGGGGAGCTGTTTTTT.